These 9 T cell receptor beta chains were sequenced from one sample in a study of blood T cell repertoires in COVID-19. Using immunoSEQ multiplex PCR, the repertoire was profiled, and TCRdb retains in-frame clones only, with some absent. The repertoire consists of fewer than 300,000 clones, with about nine tenths occurring once and the leading ten covering approximately 2.1%. Sequencing was done on a sample of peripheral blood. These receptors all stem from a woman under 40 with COVID-19, enrolled during active disease.

This clone came up once. This chain links TRBV28 with TRBJ2-7; perhaps TRBD2 as D (5 bases). Germline lookup yields CDR1 MDHEN and CDR2 SYDVKM. The CDR3 sequence is 13 residues long. V dropped 5 bases and J dropped 2 bases, with 10 bases sitting between them. The CDR3 DNA sequence: TGTGCCAGCAGTGGGGAGAACCCCTACGAGCAGTACTTC. It is translated as CASSGENPYEQYF.

The J gene is TRBJ1-6, the V gene TRBV14; D gene unclear. Trimming stripped 1 base from V and 9 bases from J, with 16 bases between. The CDR3 has 16 residues. Germline V CDR1 and CDR2: SGHDN, FVKESK. This CDR3 reads CASSQARVRNGSPLHF. The CDR3 DNA follows: TGTGCCAGCAGCCAAGCGCGGGTACGGAACGGTTCACCCCTCCACTTT.

This clone occurred once. V gene TRBV27 combines with J gene TRBJ1-1; TRBD1 might be the D (5 bases). Trimming shortened V by 5 bases and J by 7 bases, and 14 bases separated the two germline ends. This CDR3 has 13 residues. Germline-derived CDR1 and CDR2 are MNHEY and SMNVEV (reference sequence). CDR3 sequence: CASSPTGPREAFF. CDR3 nucleotides: TGTGCCAGCAGTCCTACAGGCCCTCGTGAAGCTTTCTTT.

V is TRBV6-6 and J is TRBJ2-7; 7 bases match TRBD1. The CDR3 spans 15 residues. CDR1 is MNHNY, CDR2 SVGAGI, per germline (reference sequence). Trimming cost V 0 bases and J 2 bases; bases outside gene matches: 4. CDR3 protein: CASSYSGQAPYEQYF. DNA of the CDR3: TGTGCCAGCAGTTACTCCGGACAGGCCCCCTACGAGCAGTACTTC.

Here the CDR3 reads CASSQRGGGTNEKLFF. The CDR3 nucleotides are TGTGCCAGCAGCCAGAGAGGGGGGGGAACTAATGAAAAACTGTTTTTT. V is TRBV3-1 (or the pseudogene TRBV3-2) and J is TRBJ1-4, with TRBD1 as a possible D gene (6 bases). Germline V CDR1 and CDR2: LGHDT, YNNKEL (reference sequence). The CDR3 consists of 16 residues. V was cut by 3 bases and J by 1 base, with 12 bases left in between.

The chain employs TRBV11-2 and TRBJ2-7; 7 positions match TRBD2. From germline, CDR1 is SGHAT and CDR2 FQNNGV. V lost 5 bases and J lost 3; bases outside the gene matches: 4. There are 13 residues in the CDR3. CDR3 sequence (DNA): TGTGCCAGCAGCGCTAGCGGTTTCTACGAGCAGTACTTC. Translating it yields CASSASGFYEQYF.

J is TRBJ1-1 and V is TRBV7-9, with 9 bases matching TRBD1. This CDR3 is 15 amino acids long. Trimming cost V 4 bases and J 1 base; bases outside gene matches: 4. Germline loops: CDR1 SEHNR, CDR2 FQNEAQ (reference sequence). This CDR3 reads CASSSTGGWNTEAFF. The CDR3 DNA sequence: TGTGCCAGCAGCTCAACAGGGGGCTGGAACACTGAAGCTTTCTTT.

This chain links TRBV4-1 with TRBJ2-1; 11 bases are a match to TRBD2. Per the germline V gene, CDR1 is MGHRA and CDR2 is YSYEKL. CDR3 length: 16 residues. V was pared by 1 base and J by 6 bases, with 5 bases of the junction left unmatched. CDR3: CASSQVAGGGANEQFF. CDR3 sequence (DNA): TGCGCCAGCAGCCAAGTAGCGGGAGGGGGGGCCAATGAGCAGTTCTTC.

The rearrangement links TRBV11-3 to TRBJ2-1, with 10 bases matching TRBD2. J was trimmed by 5 bases and V by 8 bases; bases with no gene match: 3. Germline V gives CDR1 SGHNT, CDR2 YENEEA. The CDR3 contains 13 residues. The CDR3 DNA follows: TGTGCCAGCGCTACTAGCGGGAACAATGAGCAGTTCTTC. Amino acid sequence: CASATSGNNEQFF.